This section outlines one T cell receptor (beta chain) sequence together with its context. The table lists this clone with a few counts. Its antigen target is currently unknown. Per-base quality was not reported, and no clone a single base away is much larger than it. These data are taken from a study of cytomegalovirus exposure and HLA in healthy donors (dated by TCRdb to 2015 to 2018). About the study as a whole: An earlier analysis of roughly 570 of the donors reported approximately 260 Gb of sequence data and 95 million to 130 million unique TCR beta sequences obtained from some 170 million T cells. An early release that covered fewer than 800 HLA-typed donors contained approximately 300 gigabases of sequencing data and 80 million or so unique TCR sequences. The genetic ancestry cluster associated with self-reported Caucasian donors included over 80% of the roughly 400 genotyped donors. The study was designed to test whether signatures of past pathogen exposure could be identified by cataloging public T cell receptors. The study profiled the T cell repertoires of hundreds of subjects by immunosequencing and related them to cytomegalovirus serostatus. In addition to the first cohort of around 670 subjects, a separate validation cohort of approximately 130 different subjects was used. The study combined high-throughput TCR immunosequencing, statistical association of individual TCRs with disease status, and machine learning to predict cytomegalovirus infection status. To study patterns of TCR occurrence, a later analysis re-analyzed previously published TCR beta repertoires from around 660 donors and added high-resolution HLA genotyping. Rather than using new phenotypic data, the later analysis identified candidate immune exposures from TCR beta sequences and from how often those sequences occurred across donors. In an earlier analysis of a few hundred of the donors, high-throughput TCR beta sequencing was used to judge whether each TCR beta V gene segment behaved as functional or pseudogenic. Alongside the repertoire data, information on donor age, sex, ethnicity and CMV serostatus was compiled. A later genetic analysis took genome-wide SNP genotypes for about 55% of the 666 donors and used that subset as a discovery cohort. All discovery cohort repertoires had been generated on a single sequencing platform. HLA typing included class I and class II loci at four-digit resolution. The number of donors typed differed by locus, with roughly 629-640 for A, B, C, DRB1 and DQB1, roughly 520 for DQA1, 600 to 610 for DPA1, and about 450 for DPB1. About 5 DR-DQ haplotypes were handled as single units for association and clustering, since linkage in the cohort was strong. Among 300 to 500 genotyped donors of the cohort, an average of around 220,000 unique TCR beta nucleotide sequences was sequenced per donor, of which about 18% were non-productive.

The CDR3 contains 11 residues, cysteine and phenylalanine counted. The CDR3 DNA has 33 bases and is translated from base 1. Between the V and J ends, shortened by 5 bases and 4 bases respectively, the junction contains 6 bases. Taken from the germline V gene, the CDR1 and CDR2 loops are MNHEY and SVGAGI. In total, approximately 610 healthy bone marrow donors made up the cohort. At the time of sampling, every cohort member was nominally healthy, though immune exposures that went unrecorded were likely present. The donor tested CMV seronegative, placing the donor among the 350 or so seronegative members of the cohort. A peripheral blood sample was collected from each donor, and TCR beta sequencing was performed on peripheral blood mononuclear cells. The Qiagen DNeasy Blood Extraction Kit was used to extract genomic DNA from the blood cell samples. Receptor amplification or capture employed the immunoSEQ multiplex PCR assay. For the multiplex PCR, a mixture combining 60 forward primers for TCR Vbeta segments and 13 reverse primers for TCR Jbeta segments was used. The CDR3 region of rearranged TCR beta genes was amplified from genomic DNA by a multiplex PCR assay. The Illumina HiSeq System was used to sequence the amplified TCR beta libraries as 87-base-pair reads. Processing in the source paper ran as follows. A later analysis counted 75 million to 100 million unique TCR beta chains across the 666 repertoires, and some 11 million of these chains were shared by at least two donors. A nearest-neighbor algorithm error-corrected the raw reads and collapsed the reads into unique sequences, merging closely related sequences to remove PCR and sequencing errors. V, D and J gene segments were assigned by aligning CDR3 sequences to IMGT reference sequences. For a sequence to be retained, at least a six-nucleotide match to both a V gene segment and a J gene segment was required. A rearrangement was called productive if the CDR3 had no stop codons and remained in frame with V and J, and every other rearrangement was called non-productive. Following IMGT convention, CDR3 was defined as the stretch from the second conserved V-encoded cysteine to the conserved J-encoded phenylalanine. The earlier analysis of some 580 of the donors excluded any sequence lacking an unambiguous match to a single V gene segment. In an earlier analysis of several hundred of the donors, a V segment was called functional when productive rearrangements were above 56.7%, and segregating when the standard deviation between donors exceeded 5%. A statistical classification framework was built to diagnose cytomegalovirus status from the catalog of TCR beta chain sequences. In a later analysis, V and J genes were assigned by comparing TCR nucleotide sequences against IMGT/GENE-DB human TR gene sequences. A later analysis assigned CDR3 sequences and most-parsimonious VDJ recombination scenarios with the TCRdist pipeline. A later analysis defined each TCR beta chain by its CDR3 amino acid sequence plus V-gene family, and excluded reads lacking a unique V-gene family. In a later analysis, around 600 highly shared, low-generation-probability nucleotide sequences were removed to address suspected cross-contamination and a sequencing artifact. For each public chain, a later analysis derived a clonal expansion index from normalized ranks of inferred template counts within each repertoire. Generation probabilities in a later analysis came from a VDJ recombination model fitted to out-of-frame rearrangements, and those results were checked against IGoR. A later analysis scored TCR-TCR, TCR-HLA and TCR-CMV co-occurrence with hypergeometric tests, applying a repertoire-size bias correction to TCR pairs. A later analysis estimated false discovery rates by permuting HLA or CMV assignments 20 times. In a later analysis, co-occurring TCRs were grouped with DBSCAN, and TCRdist sequence similarity was added when clustering was performed within HLA-allele-positive subsets. For co-occurrence clustering, repertoires with fewer than 30,000 or more than 120,000 public chains were excluded, along with four or five repertoires with anomalous nucleotide sharing. TCRdb stores this immuneACCESS table with in-frame sequences only. Part of the clones is absent; in the studies checked, under half of the shortfall reflects unresolved V genes, and no reason is known for the rest. Clone size and V and J calls were adopted from that table, with D and trimming inferred from the DNA. For this sample the table gives about 140,000 clones, of which roughly 66% were detected only once. The ten largest clonotypes hold 6.5% of the sample.

Paper-wide results and their limitations: According to a later analysis, parvovirus B19, influenza, CMV and Epstein-Barr virus appeared linked to several top co-occurrence clusters. Broadly in line with IMGT annotations, most TCR beta V segments showed up in productive rearrangements about 90% or about 30% of the time in an earlier analysis of 450 to 600 of the donors. An association between a missense DCLRE1C variant and V-gene and J-gene trimming of TCR beta chains was found in a later genetic analysis and replicated in an independent cohort. A few of the identified cytomegalovirus-associated TCR beta chains were confirmed in vitro to be specific for cytomegalovirus antigens. In a later analysis, HLA-associated TCR beta chains showed more clonal expansion and lower generation probabilities than non-associated chains that were equally common. Some IMGT-functional V segments, including TRBV6-2 and TRBV6-3, could not be distinguished by the 87-base-pair reads and were therefore excluded. Around 16 rarely observed V segments, including chromosome 9 orphons, were excluded from the earlier analysis of just under 600 of the donors because counts were too low. Across donors, most TCR sequences were observed very rarely, whereas some public TCRs were present in many individuals. A later genetic analysis reported fewer N-insertions in productive TCRs among donors in an Asian-associated ancestry cluster than the roughly 620-donor mean. The study gave a list of 150 to 200 TCR beta chains associated with cytomegalovirus. Specific HLA alleles were associated with some 15,000 TCR beta sequences at a false discovery rate of 0.05 in a later analysis. A further reported finding was that TCR beta sequences accurately predicted the HLA-A and HLA-B alleles for most subjects in the first cohort. In a later analysis, the rate of TCR association differed among HLA loci, with DRB1 alleles having the most associated TCRs and HLA-C alleles having the fewest. The presence/absence analyses assumed that sequencing depth was roughly uniform across donors, and that assumption may not be true. The authors suggested that the approach could potentially be generalized to other disease states and immunological phenotypes. Immune exposure information for the cohort was limited to CMV serostatus. In a later analysis, most CMV-associated TCR beta chains were found to appear HLA-restricted, with HLA associations seemingly driven largely by CMV exposure. Because HLA typing was unavailable for some donors at each locus, only the typed subset was used in association tests. The sequencing pipeline was judged likely to have produced a cluster of highly shared sequence variants as a technical artifact. Linkage disequilibrium might explain the correlated functional status among segregating V segments, but an unknown experimental factor could not be excluded. The cohort was sequenced for TCR beta chains only, and without alpha or paired-chain data the features that could be detected were limited. Strong co-occurrence of HLA alleles, especially DR and DQ, made assigning TCR associations to individual alleles difficult. Cytomegalovirus status was reported to be diagnosed by the classifier with high specificity and sensitivity in both the original and validation cohorts.

The chain uses TRBV6-5 and TRBJ2-7, with TRBD2 tentatively as D gene (5 bases match). The sample taken for sequencing was PBMCs. The receptor was isolated from a woman aged 60-70 years in good health and CMV-seronegative. The sequence in DNA is TGTGCCAGCAGTGAGGGATACGAGCAGTACTTC. The translation is CASSEGYEQYF.